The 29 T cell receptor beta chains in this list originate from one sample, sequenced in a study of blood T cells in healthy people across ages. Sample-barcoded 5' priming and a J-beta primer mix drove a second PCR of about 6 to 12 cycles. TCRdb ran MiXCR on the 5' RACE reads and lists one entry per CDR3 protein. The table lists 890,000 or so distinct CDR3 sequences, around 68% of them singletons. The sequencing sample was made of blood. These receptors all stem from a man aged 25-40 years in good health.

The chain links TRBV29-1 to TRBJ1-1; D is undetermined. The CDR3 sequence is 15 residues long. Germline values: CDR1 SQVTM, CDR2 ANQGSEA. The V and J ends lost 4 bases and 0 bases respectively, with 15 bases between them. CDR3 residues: CSVVKPQELNTEAFF. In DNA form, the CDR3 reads TGCAGCGTTGTGAAGCCTCAAGAGTTGAACACTGAAGCTTTCTTT.

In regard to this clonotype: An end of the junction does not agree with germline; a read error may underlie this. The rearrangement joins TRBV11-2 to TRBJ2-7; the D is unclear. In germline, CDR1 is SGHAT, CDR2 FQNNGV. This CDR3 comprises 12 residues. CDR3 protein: CTSSPRTIEQYF. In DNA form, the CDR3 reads TGTACCAGCAGCCCTAGGACGATCGAGCAGTACTTC.

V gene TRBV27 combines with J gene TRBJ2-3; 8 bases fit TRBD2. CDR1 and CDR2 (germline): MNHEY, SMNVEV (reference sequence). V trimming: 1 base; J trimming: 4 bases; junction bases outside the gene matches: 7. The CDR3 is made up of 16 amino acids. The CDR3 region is CASSLLTGGPPDTQYF. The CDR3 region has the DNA TGTGCCAGCAGTTTATTGACGGGGGGGCCCCCAGATACGCAGTATTTT.

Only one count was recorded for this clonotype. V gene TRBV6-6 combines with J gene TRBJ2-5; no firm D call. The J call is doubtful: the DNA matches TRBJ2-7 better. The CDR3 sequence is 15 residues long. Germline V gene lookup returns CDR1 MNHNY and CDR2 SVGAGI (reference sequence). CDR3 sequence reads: CASSLSSLGSYEQYF. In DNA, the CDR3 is TGTGCCAGCAGCCTTAGTTCTTTGGGATCCTACGAGCAGTACTTC.

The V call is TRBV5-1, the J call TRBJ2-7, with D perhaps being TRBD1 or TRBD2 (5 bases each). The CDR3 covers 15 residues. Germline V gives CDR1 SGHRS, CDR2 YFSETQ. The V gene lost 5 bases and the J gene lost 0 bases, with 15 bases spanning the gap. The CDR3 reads CASRSGTVSSYEQYF. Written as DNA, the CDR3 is TGCGCCAGCAGATCCGGGACGGTGAGCTCCTACGAGCAGTACTTC. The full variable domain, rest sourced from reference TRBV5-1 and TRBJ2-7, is KAGVTQTPRYLIKTRGQQVTLSCSPISGHRSVSWYQQTPGQGLQFLFEYFSETQRNKGNFPGRFSGRQFSNSRSEMNVSTLELGDSALYLCASRSGTVSSYEQYFGPGTRLTVT.

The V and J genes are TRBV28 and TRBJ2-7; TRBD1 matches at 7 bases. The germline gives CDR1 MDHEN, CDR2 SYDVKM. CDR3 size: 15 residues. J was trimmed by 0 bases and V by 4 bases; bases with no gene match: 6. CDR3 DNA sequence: TGTGCCAGCAGTTCCACCGGGACAGCCTCCTACGAGCAGTACTTC. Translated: CASSSTGTASYEQYF.

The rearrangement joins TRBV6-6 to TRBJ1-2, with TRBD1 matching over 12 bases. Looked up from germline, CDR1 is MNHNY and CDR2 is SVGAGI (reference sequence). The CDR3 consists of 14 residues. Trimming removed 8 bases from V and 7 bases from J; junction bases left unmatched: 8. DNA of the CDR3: TGTGCCAGCCGGGACAGGGGGCGTGACGGTGGCTACACCTTC. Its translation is CASRDRGRDGGYTF.

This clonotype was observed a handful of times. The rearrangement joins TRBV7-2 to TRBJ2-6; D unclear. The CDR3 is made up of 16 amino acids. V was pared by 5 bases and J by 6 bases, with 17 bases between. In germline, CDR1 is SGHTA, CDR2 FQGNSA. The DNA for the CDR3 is TGTGCCAGCAGCCTGGGGTTGGCCGTGGAGGCCAACGTCCTGACTTTC. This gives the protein CASSLGLAVEANVLTF.

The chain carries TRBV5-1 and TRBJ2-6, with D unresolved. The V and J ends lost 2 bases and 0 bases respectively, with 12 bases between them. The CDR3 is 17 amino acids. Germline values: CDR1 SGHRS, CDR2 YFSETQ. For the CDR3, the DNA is TGCGCCAGCAGCTTTTTACCGGCGAACTCTGGGGCCAACGTCCTGACTTTC. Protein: CASSFLPANSGANVLTF.

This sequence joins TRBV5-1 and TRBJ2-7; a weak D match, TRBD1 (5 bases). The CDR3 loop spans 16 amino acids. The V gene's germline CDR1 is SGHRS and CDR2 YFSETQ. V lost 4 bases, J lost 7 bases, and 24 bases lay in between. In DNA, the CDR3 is TGCGCCAGCAGCGACCCGACAGTCGTGTCCTACAATGAGCAGTACTTC. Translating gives CASSDPTVVSYNEQYF.

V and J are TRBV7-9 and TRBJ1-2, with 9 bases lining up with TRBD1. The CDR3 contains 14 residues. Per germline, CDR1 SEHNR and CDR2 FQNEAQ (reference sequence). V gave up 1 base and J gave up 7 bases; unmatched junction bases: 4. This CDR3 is CASSLGDRERGYTF. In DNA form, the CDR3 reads TGTGCCAGCAGCTTAGGGGACAGGGAGCGTGGCTACACCTTC.

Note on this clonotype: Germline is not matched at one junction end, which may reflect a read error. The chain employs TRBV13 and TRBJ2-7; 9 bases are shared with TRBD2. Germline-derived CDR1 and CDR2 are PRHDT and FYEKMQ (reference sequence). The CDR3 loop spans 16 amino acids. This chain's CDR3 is CASGLGDSGSSYEQYF. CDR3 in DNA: TGTGCCAGCGGCTTAGGTGATAGCGGGAGCTCCTACGAGCAGTACTTC.

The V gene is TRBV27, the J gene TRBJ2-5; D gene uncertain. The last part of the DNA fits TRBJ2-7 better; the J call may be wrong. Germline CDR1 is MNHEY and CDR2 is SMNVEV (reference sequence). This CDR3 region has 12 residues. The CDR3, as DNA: TGTGCCCACAGAAATGAGGTTTACGAGCAGTACTTC. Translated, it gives CAHRNEVYEQYF.

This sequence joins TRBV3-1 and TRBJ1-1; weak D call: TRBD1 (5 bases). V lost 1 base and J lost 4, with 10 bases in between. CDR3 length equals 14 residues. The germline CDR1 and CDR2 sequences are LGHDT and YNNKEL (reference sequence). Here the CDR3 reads CASSQVGGVTEAFF. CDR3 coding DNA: TGTGCCAGCAGCCAAGTAGGAGGGGTCACTGAAGCTTTCTTT.

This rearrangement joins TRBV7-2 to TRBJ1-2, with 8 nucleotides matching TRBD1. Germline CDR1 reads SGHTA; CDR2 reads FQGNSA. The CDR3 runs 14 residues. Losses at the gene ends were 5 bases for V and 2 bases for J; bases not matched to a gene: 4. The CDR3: CASSKTGVNYGYTF. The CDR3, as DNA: TGTGCCAGCAGCAAGACAGGGGTCAACTATGGCTACACCTTC.

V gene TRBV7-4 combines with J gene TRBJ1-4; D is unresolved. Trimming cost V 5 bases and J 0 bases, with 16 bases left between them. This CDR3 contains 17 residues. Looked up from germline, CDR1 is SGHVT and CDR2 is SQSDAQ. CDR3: CASSLFDWLATNEKLFF. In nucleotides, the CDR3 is TGTGCCAGCAGCCTCTTTGACTGGCTTGCAACTAATGAAAAACTGTTTTTT.

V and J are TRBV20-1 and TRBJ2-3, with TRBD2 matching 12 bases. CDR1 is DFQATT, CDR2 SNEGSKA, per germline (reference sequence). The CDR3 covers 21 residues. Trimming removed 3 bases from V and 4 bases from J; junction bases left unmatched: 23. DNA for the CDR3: TGCAGTGCTAGCGGGCTAGCGGGGGGGGTGCAGCCGCCCTATGGCGCAGATACGCAGTATTTT. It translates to CSASGLAGGVQPPYGADTQYF.

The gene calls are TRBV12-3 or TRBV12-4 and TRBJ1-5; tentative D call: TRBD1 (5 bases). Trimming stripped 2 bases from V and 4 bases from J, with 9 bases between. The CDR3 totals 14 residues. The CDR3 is CASSLWGFNQPQHF. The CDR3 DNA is TGTGCCAGCAGTTTATGGGGGTTTAATCAGCCCCAGCATTTT.

As DNA, the CDR3 is TGTGCCAGCAGCCCTCTACTAGCGGGGGGAATGGTCGTTCTAAGAGAGACCCAGTACTTC. This gives the protein CASSPLLAGGMVVLRETQYF. The rearrangement links TRBV7-8 to TRBJ2-5; 12 nucleotides line up with TRBD2. V lost 5 bases to trimming and J lost 4 bases; unmatched junction nucleotides: 20. CDR1 is SGHVS, CDR2 FQNEAQ, per germline. The CDR3 loop spans 20 amino acids.

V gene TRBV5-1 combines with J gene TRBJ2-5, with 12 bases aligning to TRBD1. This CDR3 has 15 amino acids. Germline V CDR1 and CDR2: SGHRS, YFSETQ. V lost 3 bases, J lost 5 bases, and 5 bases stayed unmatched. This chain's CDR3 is CASSSRGQGAETQYF. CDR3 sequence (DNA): TGCGCCAGCAGCTCCCGGGGACAGGGGGCGGAGACCCAGTACTTC. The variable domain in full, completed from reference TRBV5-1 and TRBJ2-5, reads KAGVTQTPRYLIKTRGQQVTLSCSPISGHRSVSWYQQTPGQGLQFLFEYFSETQRNKGNFPGRFSGRQFSNSRSEMNVSTLELGDSALYLCASSSRGQGAETQYFGPGTRLLVL.

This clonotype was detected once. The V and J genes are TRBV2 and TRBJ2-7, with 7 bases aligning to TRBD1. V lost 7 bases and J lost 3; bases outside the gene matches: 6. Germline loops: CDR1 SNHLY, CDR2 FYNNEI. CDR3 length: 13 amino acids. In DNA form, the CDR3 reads TGTGCCAGCACCGGGACAGATTACTACGAGCAGTACTTC. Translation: CASTGTDYYEQYF.

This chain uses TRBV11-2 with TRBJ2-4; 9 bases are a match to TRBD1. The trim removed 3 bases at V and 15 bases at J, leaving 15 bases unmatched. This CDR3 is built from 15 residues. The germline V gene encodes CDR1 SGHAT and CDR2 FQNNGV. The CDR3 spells CASSLRRGQGFVAYF. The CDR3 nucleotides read TGTGCCAGCAGCTTGAGGCGGGGACAGGGTTTTGTGGCGTACTTC.

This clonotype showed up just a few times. CDR3 coding DNA: TGCGCCAGCAGCCAAGCGGACTCGGCTAGCACAGATACGCAGTATTTT. Its translation is CASSQADSASTDTQYF. This chain joins TRBV4-1 and TRBJ2-3; D is perhaps TRBD2 (5 bases). V shed 1 base and J shed 0 bases, with 11 bases lying between them. This CDR3 region has 16 residues. Germline V gene lookup returns CDR1 MGHRA and CDR2 YSYEKL.

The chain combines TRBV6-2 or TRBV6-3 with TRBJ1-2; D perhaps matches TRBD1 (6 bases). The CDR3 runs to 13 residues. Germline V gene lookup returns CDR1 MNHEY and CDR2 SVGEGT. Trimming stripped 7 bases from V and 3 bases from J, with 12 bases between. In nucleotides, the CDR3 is TGTGCCAGCACCCCGGACAGATACTATGGCTACACCTTC. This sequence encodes CASTPDRYYGYTF.

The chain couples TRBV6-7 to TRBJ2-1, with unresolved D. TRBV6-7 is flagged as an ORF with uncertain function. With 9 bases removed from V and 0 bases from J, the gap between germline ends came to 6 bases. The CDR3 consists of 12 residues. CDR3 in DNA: TGTGCCAGGGAGAGCTCCTACAATGAGCAGTTCTTC. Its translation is CARESSYNEQFF.

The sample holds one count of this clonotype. CDR3 residues: CASKTGAGANVLTF. CDR3 nucleotide sequence: TGTGCCAGCAAGACAGGGGCCGGGGCCAACGTCCTGACTTTC. The chain joins TRBV6-5 to TRBJ2-6; TRBD1 agrees at 8 bases. Germline values: CDR1 MNHEY, CDR2 SVGAGI. V gave up 7 bases and J gave up 4 bases; unmatched junction bases: 3. This CDR3 is built from 14 residues.

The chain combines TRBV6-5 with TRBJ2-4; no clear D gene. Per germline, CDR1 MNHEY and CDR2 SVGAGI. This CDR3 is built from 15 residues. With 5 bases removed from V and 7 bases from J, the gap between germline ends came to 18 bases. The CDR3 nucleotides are TGTGCCAGCAGTCCTCAAGTTACTACCTTTAACATTCAGTACTTC. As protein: CASSPQVTTFNIQYF.

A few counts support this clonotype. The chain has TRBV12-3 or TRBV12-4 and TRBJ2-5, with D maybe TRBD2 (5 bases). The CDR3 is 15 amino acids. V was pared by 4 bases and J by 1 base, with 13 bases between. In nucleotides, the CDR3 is TGTGCCAGCAGTTGGAGTAGCGCGACCCAAGAGACCCAGTACTTC. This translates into CASSWSSATQETQYF.

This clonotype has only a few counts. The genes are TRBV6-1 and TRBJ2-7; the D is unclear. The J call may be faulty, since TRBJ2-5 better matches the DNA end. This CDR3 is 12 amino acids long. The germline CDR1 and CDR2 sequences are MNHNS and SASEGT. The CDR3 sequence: CASSETRETQYF. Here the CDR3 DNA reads TGTGCCAGCAGTGAAACGCGGGAGACCCAGTACTTC.